A single sample is the source of the 5 T cell receptor beta chains below, sequenced in a study of CD8 T cells in ankylosing spondylitis. TCRdb re-derived calls from the 5' RACE reads in MiXCR, one entry per CDR3 protein. The sample comprises under 250,000 distinct CDR3 sequences, roughly a third of which are singletons, and about 4% rests with the top ten. The sample consisted of blood, either unsorted or a sorted T cell fraction (not recorded which). Source of these receptors: a male donor with ankylosing spondylitis or in good health (not recorded which).

V usage is TRBV19 and J usage is TRBJ2-7, with TRBD1 matching over 7 bases. CDR1 is LNHDA and CDR2 is SQIVND in the germline V gene (reference sequence). J gave up 1 base and V 5 bases, and 8 bases lay outside the gene matches. The CDR3 length is 15 residues. Here the CDR3 reads CASSPSDRFSYEQYF. The CDR3 DNA sequence: TGTGCCAGTAGTCCCTCGGACAGGTTTTCCTACGAGCAGTACTTC.

This clonotype appeared many times. J is TRBJ2-7 and V is TRBV6-5; TRBD1 agrees at 8 bases. From germline, CDR1 is MNHEY and CDR2 SVGAGI. Trimming took 4 bases from V and 2 from J; bases not matched to a gene: 4. CDR3 size: 14 residues. CDR3 sequence reads: CASSSDRVTYEQYF. The CDR3 DNA reads as TGTGCCAGCAGTTCGGACAGGGTCACCTACGAGCAGTACTTC.

This clonotype was detected a few times. The chain combines TRBV3-1 with TRBJ2-3; no reliable D call. Germline V gene data show CDR1 as LGHDT and CDR2 as YNNKEL (reference sequence). The V gene lost 4 bases and the J gene lost 6 bases, with 11 bases spanning the gap. There are 13 residues in the CDR3. The CDR3 is CASSLRLSDTQYF. In nucleotides, the CDR3 is TGTGCCAGCAGCCTCCGGTTATCCGATACGCAGTATTTT.

The rearrangement uses TRBV6-5 and TRBJ1-4; 11 bases line up with TRBD1. The CDR3 has 15 residues. Germline CDR1 and CDR2: MNHEY and SVGAGI. With 0 bases clipped from V and 8 bases from J, the junction kept 2 bases outside the gene matches. The CDR3 coding sequence is TGTGCCAGCAGTTACTCGGACAGGGGGCTAGAAAAACTGTTTTTT. Translation: CASSYSDRGLEKLFF.

This clonotype has only a few counts. The rearrangement uses TRBV12-3 or TRBV12-4 and TRBJ2-5; perhaps TRBD2 as D (7 bases). The CDR3 runs 15 residues. V was trimmed by 5 bases and J by 3 bases, leaving 16 bases between them. CDR3: CASSPLWGGEETQYF. The CDR3 DNA reads as TGTGCCAGCAGTCCCCTGTGGGGGGGCGAAGAGACCCAGTACTTC.